Listed below are T cell receptor beta chains from one sample, sequenced in a study of T cell responses to AZD1222 COVID-19 vaccine. The data were produced by immunoSEQ multiplex PCR, yet TCRdb's version contains in-frame clones alone and is incomplete. The repertoire holds some 170,000 clones, with roughly nine tenths as singletons. The material sequenced was peripheral blood, taken on day 0 of AZD1222 vaccination. These receptors came from an adult in good health. Each CDR3 is given with its conserved first and last residue. The D gene is left open where the match is weak. Rows give clone size only sometimes, using once, few, many, or a class for an expanded clone.

CDR3 protein	CDR3 DNA	clone size	V gene	J gene	D gene
CASSLVTNTGELFF	TGCGCCAGCAGCTTGGTTACGAACACCGGGGAGCTGTTTTTT	once	TRBV5-1	TRBJ2-2	.
CAWSVKTDFSPLHF	TGTGCCTGGAGTGTAAAGACGGATTTTTCACCCCTCCACTTT	once	TRBV30	TRBJ1-6	.
CASSSRGQGATDTQYF	TGTGCCAGCAGTTCCCGAGGACAGGGGGCCACAGATACGCAGTATTTT	once	TRBV28	TRBJ2-3	TRBD1
CASSYDRAYGYTF	TGTGCCAGCAGTTACGACAGGGCCTATGGCTACACCTTC	.	TRBV6-5	TRBJ1-2	TRBD1
CASSMGGITGTDTQYF	TGTGCCAGTAGTATGGGAGGGATCACTGGCACAGATACGCAGTATTTT	.	TRBV19	TRBJ2-3	TRBD2
CASSPIATGELFF	TGCGCCAGCAGCCCGATAGCGACCGGGGAGCTGTTTTTT	.	TRBV5-1	TRBJ2-2	.
CASSLATGNNSPLHF	TGCGCCAGCAGCTTGGCCACAGGAAATAATTCACCCCTCCACTTT	.	TRBV5-1	TRBJ1-6	.
CAWRRQGNTGELFF	TGTGCCTGGAGAAGACAGGGTAACACCGGGGAGCTGTTTTTT	.	TRBV30	TRBJ2-2	TRBD1
CASSGTGLNTEAFF	TGTGCCAGCAGTGGGACAGGTTTGAACACTGAAGCTTTCTTT	.	TRBV6-6	TRBJ1-1	TRBD1
CASSSDAADLSSYNSPLHF	TGTGCCAGCAGCTCCGACGCAGCAGATCTGAGCTCCTATAATTCACCCCTCCACTTT	.	TRBV5-6	TRBJ1-6	.
CATSRGGLETQYF	TGTGCCACCAGCAGAGGCGGGCTAGAGACCCAGTACTTC	once	TRBV15	TRBJ2-5	.
CASSKSVAGGYNEQFF	TGTGCCAGCAGCAAATCCGTAGCGGGAGGTTACAATGAGCAGTTCTTC	.	TRBV7-6	TRBJ2-1	TRBD2
CASSAGDRVGKLFF	TGTGCCAGCAGCGCAGGGGACAGGGTGGGAAAACTGTTTTTT	.	TRBV28	TRBJ1-4	TRBD1
CASSQDFLGTVNTEAFF	TGTGCCAGCAGCCAAGATTTCCTTGGGACAGTGAACACTGAAGCTTTCTTT	.	TRBV14	TRBJ1-1	TRBD1
CASTDRSYGYTF	TGTGCCAGCACCGACAGGAGTTATGGCTACACCTTC	.	TRBV6-5	TRBJ1-2	.
CASSSSGDPTIYGYTF	TGTGCCAGCAGCTCCTCAGGGGACCCCACTATCTATGGCTACACCTTC	.	TRBV7-2	TRBJ1-2	.
CASSESADRVSNEQFF	TGCGCCAGCAGTGAGTCGGCGGACAGGGTCTCGAATGAGCAGTTCTTC	.	TRBV10-1	TRBJ2-1	TRBD1
CASSLLGRVTDTQYF	TGCGCCAGCAGCTTGCTGGGGCGGGTGACAGATACGCAGTATTTT	.	TRBV5-1	TRBJ2-3	.
CASSRDSTYGYTF	TGTGCCAGCAGTCGGGACAGCACCTATGGCTACACCTTC	.	TRBV6-6	TRBJ1-2	TRBD1
CASSQGQGAGQETQYF	TGTGCCAGCAGTCAAGGACAGGGAGCGGGGCAAGAGACCCAGTACTTC	.	TRBV4-2	TRBJ2-5	.
CASAANTGELFF	TGTGCCAGCGCCGCGAACACCGGGGAGCTGTTTTTT	.	TRBV27	TRBJ2-2	.
CAWSGTGRGKLFF	TGTGCCTGGTCCGGGACCGGGAGGGGAAAACTGTTTTTT	.	TRBV30	TRBJ1-4	.